The sequence of this T cell receptor beta chain was determined in a study of long-term antiretroviral therapy in people with HIV. Turning to the study itself: Sampling started about a decade before the 2015 immediate-ART recommendation. Study-level findings and limits: HIV repertoires showed narrower CDR3 length ranges than controls.

In regard to this clone: The antigen is unknown.

Samples were assayed with immunoSEQ v3.0 at survey level. Profiled with immunoSEQ multiplex PCR; TCRdb holds only in-frame clones, not every one. The sample shows about 15,000 clones, around four fifths of them seen only once. Every one of the donors gave at least one pre-ART PBMC sample and at least two post-ART PBMC samples. Trimming cost V 2 bases and J 2 bases, with 14 bases left between them. There are 15 residues in the CDR3. Germline V CDR1 and CDR2: SGHRS, YFSETQ. This receptor was taken from a woman aged 40 to 50 with HIV. The sequenced sample was unsorted PBMCs, obtained nearly 3.3 years after starting antiretroviral therapy. The chain is built from TRBV5-1 and TRBJ2-7; D uncertain. The CDR3 DNA is TGCGCCAGCAGCTTAACCGGGTCCTATCCCTACGAGCAGTACTTC. Translating it yields CASSLTGSYPYEQYF. Full variable domain (missing parts from reference TRBV5-1 and TRBJ2-7): KAGVTQTPRYLIKTRGQQVTLSCSPISGHRSVSWYQQTPGQGLQFLFEYFSETQRNKGNFPGRFSGRQFSNSRSEMNVSTLELGDSALYLCASSLTGSYPYEQYFGPGTRLTVT.